The 21 T cell receptor beta chains below were found in one sample sequenced in a study of CD8 T cells in ankylosing spondylitis. From the 5' RACE reads, TCRdb called clonotypes with MiXCR, one entry per CDR3 protein. The data hold roughly 250,000 distinct CDR3 sequences, with approximately 10% observed a single time. Specimen: blood, either unsorted or a sorted T cell fraction (not recorded which). The receptors come from a male donor with ankylosing spondylitis or in good health (not recorded which).

The rearrangement links TRBV19 to TRBJ2-7; 7 bases line up with TRBD1. CDR3 size: 16 residues. J was trimmed by 0 bases and V by 0 bases; bases with no gene match: 5. The germline V gene encodes CDR1 LNHDA and CDR2 SQIVND (reference sequence). CDR3 residues: CASSIDDGTVSYEQYF. The CDR3 DNA sequence: TGTGCCAGTAGTATAGATGATGGGACAGTCTCCTACGAGCAGTACTTC.

This clonotype has at least ten counts. The CDR3 DNA reads as TGTGCCAGCTCCCCCCAGTACAATGAGCAGTTCTTC. As protein: CASSPQYNEQFF. The chain employs TRBV18 and TRBJ2-1; D ambiguous. Germline values: CDR1 KGHSH, CDR2 LQKENI. CDR3 length: 12 amino acids. Trimming shortened V by 6 bases and J by 4 bases, and 7 bases separated the two germline ends.

In this sample, this clonotype turned up many times. This chain connects TRBV12-3 or TRBV12-4 to TRBJ2-1, with TRBD1 as a possible D gene (6 bases). Trimming removed 0 bases at V and 4 bases at J, with 16 bases between. The CDR3 length is 17 residues. The CDR3 spells CASSLATRPRGYNEQFF. The DNA for the CDR3 is TGTGCCAGCAGTTTAGCGACCCGGCCAAGGGGGTACAATGAGCAGTTCTTC.

In its sample, this clonotype was seen a few times. The rearrangement joins TRBV10-2 to TRBJ2-3, with 8 bases lining up with TRBD2. Germline CDR1 reads WSHSY; CDR2 reads SAAADI. With V trimmed by 5 bases and J by 4 bases, 5 bases remained unmatched. The CDR3 runs to 14 residues. The CDR3 here is CASSSRAGADTQYF. CDR3 DNA: TGCGCCAGCAGTTCACGAGCGGGAGCAGATACGCAGTATTTT.

This clonotype has a count of ten or more. V is TRBV6-1 and J is TRBJ2-7; D remains ambiguous. This CDR3 spans 12 amino acids. CDR1 MNHNS and CDR2 SASEGT come from the germline V gene. Trimming shortened V by 6 bases and J by 5 bases, and 11 bases separated the two germline ends. CDR3 DNA: TGTGCCAGCAGCGCCTTTGGGAACGAGCAGTACTTC. Translated: CASSAFGNEQYF.

This clonotype was counted many times. The V call is TRBV29-1, the J call TRBJ2-7, with D perhaps given as TRBD1 or TRBD2 (5 bases each). V lost 7 bases to trimming and J lost 2 bases, with 15 bases between them. CDR1 is SQVTM and CDR2 is ANQGSEA in the germline V gene. This CDR3 is built from 13 residues. The CDR3 sequence is CSARTGLTYEQYF. Written as DNA, the CDR3 is TGCAGCGCCCGGACGGGGCTCACCTACGAGCAGTACTTC.

At least ten counts were recorded for this clonotype. The chain carries TRBV15 and TRBJ2-3, with TRBD2 matching over 10 bases. This CDR3 is 16 amino acids long. CDR1 is LNHNV, CDR2 YYDKDF, per germline (reference sequence). V lost 4 bases to trimming and J lost 1 base; unmatched junction nucleotides: 5. The CDR3 loop is CATSTGLAARTDTQYF. CDR3 bases: TGTGCCACCAGCACAGGACTAGCGGCCCGCACAGATACGCAGTATTTT.

This clonotype was detected many times. V and J are TRBV12-3 or TRBV12-4 and TRBJ2-1; no firm D call. This CDR3 has 12 residues. Trimming took 3 bases from V and 5 from J, leaving 5 bases between them. For the CDR3, the DNA is TGTGCCAGCAGTTTTGGGGACAATGAGCAGTTCTTC. Its translation is CASSFGDNEQFF.

In its sample, this clonotype was seen many times. The CDR3 loop is CASSPGQGPTYNEQFF. CDR3 coding DNA: TGTGCCAGCAGCCCCGGACAGGGGCCAACCTACAATGAGCAGTTCTTC. The chain couples TRBV6-2 or TRBV6-3 to TRBJ2-1; TRBD1 aligns across 9 bases. V was clipped by 6 bases and J by 2 bases; unmatched bases: 8. Germline V gene lookup returns CDR1 MNHEY and CDR2 SVGEGT. The CDR3 loop spans 16 amino acids.

This clonotype was detected ten times or more. The rearrangement joins TRBV25-1 to TRBJ2-5; D uncertain. Per the germline V gene, CDR1 is MGHDK and CDR2 is SYGVNS. The V and J ends lost 1 base and 0 bases respectively, with 12 bases between them. The CDR3 loop spans 16 amino acids. The CDR3 DNA reads as TGTGCCAGCAGTGAATTTCAGATCAAGTACCAAGAGACCCAGTACTTC. Encoded protein: CASSEFQIKYQETQYF.

This clonotype was seen a handful of times. V and J are TRBV20-1 and TRBJ2-7; perhaps D is TRBD1 or TRBD2 (7 bases each). The V and J ends lost 1 base and 0 bases respectively, with 16 bases between them. The length of the CDR3 is 16 residues. Germline loops: CDR1 DFQATT, CDR2 SNEGSKA (reference sequence). For the CDR3, the DNA is TGCAGTGCTAGAGGGGGAGGGGGCCCGAGCTCCTACGAGCAGTACTTC. Amino acid sequence: CSARGGGGPSSYEQYF.

The V and J genes are TRBV27 and TRBJ2-2; 7 positions match TRBD2. Germline V lookup: CDR1 MNHEY, CDR2 SMNVEV (reference sequence). There are 16 residues in the CDR3. V lost 8 bases and J lost 4; bases outside the gene matches: 13. Written as DNA, the CDR3 is TGTGCCAGCGTCAGAACCCAGGGACTAACCACCGGGGAGCTGTTTTTT. Encoded protein: CASVRTQGLTTGELFF.

V and J are TRBV7-8 and TRBJ2-4; TRBD1 agrees at 9 bases. Germline CDR1 and CDR2: SGHVS and FQNEAQ. The CDR3 covers 17 residues. J was trimmed by 0 bases and V by 4 bases; bases with no gene match: 7. CDR3 amino acids: CASSSTGGPVAKNIQYF. The CDR3, as DNA: TGTGCCAGCAGCTCAACAGGGGGCCCTGTAGCCAAAAACATTCAGTACTTC. The full variable domain, its missing parts supplied by reference TRBV7-8 and TRBJ2-4, is GAGVSQSPRYKVAKRGQDVALRCDPISGHVSLFWYQQALGQGPEFLTYFQNEAQLDKSGLPSDRFFAERPEGSVSTLKIQRTQQEDSAVYLCASSSTGGPVAKNIQYFGAGTRLSVL.

This clonotype was detected many times. The rearrangement uses TRBV7-2 and TRBJ2-2, with no clear D. The ends were cut back, 4 bases at V and 4 bases at J, with 7 bases in the middle. The germline gives CDR1 SGHTA, CDR2 FQGNSA. The CDR3 has 13 amino acids. As DNA, the CDR3 is TGTGCCAGCAGCTCCCGGGCCACCGGGGAGCTGTTTTTT. This sequence encodes CASSSRATGELFF.

This clonotype was seen many times. This chain connects TRBV11-2 to TRBJ1-5; 8 positions match TRBD1. This CDR3 has 17 amino acids. Trimming at V came to 5 bases and at J to 0 bases, leaving 9 bases not matched to a gene. Looked up from germline, CDR1 is SGHAT and CDR2 is FQNNGV. CDR3 sequence reads: CASSRGQGGYSNQPQHF. Written as DNA, the CDR3 is TGTGCCAGCAGCAGAGGACAGGGAGGGTATAGCAATCAGCCCCAGCATTTT.

The J gene is TRBJ2-2, the V gene TRBV5-1, with no clear D. This CDR3 region has 13 residues. CDR1 is SGHRS, CDR2 YFSETQ, per germline. V shed 0 bases and J shed 7 bases, with 7 bases lying between them. CDR3 in amino acids: CASSLVGDGELFF. Here the CDR3 DNA reads TGCGCCAGCAGCTTGGTTGGGGACGGGGAGCTGTTTTTT.

The rearrangement links TRBV13 to TRBJ2-5, with a possible D match to TRBD2 (7 bases). V lost 5 bases and J lost 1, with 11 bases in between. This CDR3 has 14 amino acids. Germline assignment: CDR1 PRHDT and CDR2 FYEKMQ (reference sequence). The CDR3 region is CASSAGAIQETQYF. The CDR3 nucleotides read TGTGCCAGCAGCGCGGGGGCCATCCAAGAGACCCAGTACTTC.

The chain links TRBV11-2 to TRBJ1-2; the match to TRBD1 covers 7 bases. Unmatched junction bases numbered 8, after V lost 5 bases and J lost 2 bases. Germline assignment: CDR1 SGHAT and CDR2 FQNNGV. The CDR3 is 15 amino acids. The CDR3: CASSPRGGQNYGYTF. The DNA of the CDR3 is TGTGCCAGCAGCCCTCGGGGGGGACAGAACTATGGCTACACCTTC.

This clonotype was counted at least ten times. This chain links TRBV12-3 or TRBV12-4 with TRBJ2-1; possibly TRBD1 or TRBD2 for D (6 bases each). This CDR3 contains 15 residues. V was pared by 2 bases and J by 8 bases, with 16 bases between. CDR3 residues: CASSLRGKGGHEQFF. CDR3 DNA: TGTGCCAGCAGTTTACGGGGTAAAGGGGGGCATGAGCAGTTCTTC.

This clonotype showed up many times. The chain is built from TRBV7-2 and TRBJ2-5, with a possible D match to TRBD2 (5 bases). CDR1 is SGHTA, CDR2 FQGNSA, per germline. The CDR3 has 15 amino acids. The V end was cut by 3 bases, the J end by 1 base, with 12 bases between. The CDR3 sequence is CASSFRPSRQETQYF. CDR3 nucleotides: TGTGCCAGCAGCTTTCGCCCTAGCCGCCAAGAGACCCAGTACTTC.

This clonotype was seen many times. This rearrangement joins TRBV19 to TRBJ2-3; a weak D match, TRBD2 (7 bases). The CDR3 totals 14 residues. Germline V CDR1 and CDR2: LNHDA, SQIVND (reference sequence). Trimming took 7 bases from V and 3 from J, leaving 14 bases between them. CDR3: CASKGGTRTDTQYF. CDR3 in DNA: TGTGCCAGTAAGGGAGGGACAAGGACAGATACGCAGTATTTT.